The present entry profiles one T cell receptor beta chain with its context. Its antigen remains unidentified. V dropped 0 bases and J dropped 1 base, with 9 bases sitting between them. The CDR3 is 15 amino acids. The V gene's germline CDR1 is ENHRY and CDR2 SYGVKD. Clones were read by immunoSEQ multiplex PCR, and TCRdb kept only the in-frame ones, dropping some. The sample records under 60,000 clones, around 84% being singletons. The data were obtained in a study of T cell responses to AZD1222 COVID-19 vaccine. Study-level points and caveats: Unmutated variant regions reportedly attract nearly half of all spike-specific TCRs. No repertoire was sampled before or during the peak T cell response, only after it. A rise in Spike-specific TCR breadth and depth followed two AZD1222 doses. Across spike, vaccine-associated CD4 TCRs were found, dominant at 160-218 and 743-854.

Sequenced material: peripheral blood, taken on day 0 of AZD1222 vaccination. This clonotype originated in an adult in good health. The V gene is TRBV10-3, the J gene TRBJ1-1; D call uncertain. CDR3 in amino acids: CAISESNAGNTEAFF. CDR3 bases: TGTGCCATCAGTGAGTCGAATGCAGGGAACACTGAAGCTTTCTTT.